One and the same sample provided the 2 T cell receptor beta chains below, sequenced in a study of cytomegalovirus exposure and HLA in healthy donors. Use of 60 Vbeta and 13 Jbeta primers characterized the PCR. Sequencing used immunoSEQ multiplex PCR; TCRdb keeps in-frame clones, though not all of them. This table holds 120,000 to 150,000 clones, approximately 78% found once. The source material was PBMCs. The receptors originated from a man between 35 and 55 years old in good health and CMV-seropositive.

The rearrangement joins TRBV6-6 to TRBJ2-7, with 7 nucleotides matching TRBD1. From germline, CDR1 is MNHNY and CDR2 SVGAGI (reference sequence). Trimming cost V 7 bases and J 5 bases; bases outside gene matches: 5. This CDR3 region has 12 residues. This chain's CDR3 is CASKGGRDEQYF. DNA for the CDR3: TGTGCCAGCAAAGGGGGCCGAGACGAGCAGTACTTC.

This chain uses TRBV28 with TRBJ1-1, with 7 nucleotides matching TRBD1. The CDR3 totals 14 residues. The germline V gene has CDR1 MDHEN and CDR2 SYDVKM. V was pared by 7 bases and J by 0 bases, with 5 bases of the junction left unmatched. This CDR3 reads CASIQGGMNTEAFF. Here the CDR3 DNA reads TGTGCCAGCATCCAAGGGGGCATGAACACTGAAGCTTTCTTT.